This TCR beta chain stems from a study of T cells in Graves' hyperthyroidism and ophthalmopathy. This clonotype showed up just a few times. The TCR beta CDR3 regions underwent amplification using RNA transcripts as the source. HTBI primers were employed in a first-round RT-PCR of the TCR CDR3. TCRdb analysed the multiplex PCR reads with MiXCR anew, one entry per CDR3 protein. Found here are about 270,000 distinct CDR3 sequences, approximately 20% of them singletons; the top ten hold around 65%. The PBMCs studied were ones that came from approximately 9.9 ml fresh peripheral blood. There are 17 residues in the CDR3. CDR1 is SGHNT, CDR2 YYREEE, per germline (reference sequence). The J segment lost 0 bases and the V segment lost 5 bases, leaving 9 bases of the junction unmatched.

Sequenced: blood. The rearrangement links TRBV5-4 to TRBJ2-1; 9 bases are a match to TRBD2. The clonotype comes from a man aged 25-40 years with Graves' ophthalmopathy. In DNA, the CDR3 is TGTGCCAGCAGTGCGGGGGGGTTTGCCAACTCCTACAATGAGCAGTTCTTC. It is translated as CASSAGGFANSYNEQFF.